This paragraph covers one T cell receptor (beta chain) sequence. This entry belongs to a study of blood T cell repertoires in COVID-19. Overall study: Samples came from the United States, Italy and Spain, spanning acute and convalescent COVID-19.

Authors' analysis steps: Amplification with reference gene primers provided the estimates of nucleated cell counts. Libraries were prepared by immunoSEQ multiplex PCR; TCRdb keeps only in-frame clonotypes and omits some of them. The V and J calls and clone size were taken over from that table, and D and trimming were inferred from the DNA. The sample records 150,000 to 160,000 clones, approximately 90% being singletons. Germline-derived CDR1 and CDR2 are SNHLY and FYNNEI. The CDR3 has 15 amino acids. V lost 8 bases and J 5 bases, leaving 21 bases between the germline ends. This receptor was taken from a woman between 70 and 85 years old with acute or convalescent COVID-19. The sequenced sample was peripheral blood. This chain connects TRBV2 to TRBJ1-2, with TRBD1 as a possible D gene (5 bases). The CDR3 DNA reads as TGTGCCAGCGAACGACCCCCGGAGGGGTCATATGGCTACACCTTC. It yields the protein CASERPPEGSYGYTF.